The 25 T cell receptor beta chains below come from one sample, sequenced in a study of cytomegalovirus exposure and HLA in healthy donors. The PCR had 60 Vbeta and 13 Jbeta primers. Using immunoSEQ multiplex PCR, the repertoire was profiled, and TCRdb retains in-frame clones only, with some absent. The sample has over 100,000 clones; approximately 8.8% are singletons. What was sequenced was PBMCs. The receptor source for this set is a man aged 40-49 years in good health and CMV-seronegative.

The CDR3 DNA sequence: TGCGCCAGCAGCCAACGCGCCGCCTATCAGGGGTGGACAGATGGCTACACCTTC. It yields the protein CASSQRAAYQGWTDGYTF. The chain links TRBV4-1 to TRBJ1-2; D perhaps matches TRBD1 (6 bases). This CDR3 has 18 amino acids. Trimming took 2 bases from V and 6 from J, leaving 25 bases between them. Germline CDR1 is MGHRA and CDR2 is YSYEKL.

The chain combines TRBV2 with TRBJ2-1; weak D call: TRBD1 (5 bases). CDR3 size: 15 residues. V gave up 1 base and J gave up 0 bases, with 7 bases separating them. From germline, CDR1 is SNHLY and CDR2 FYNNEI. This CDR3 reads CASSEDRSSYNEQFF. CDR3 DNA sequence: TGTGCCAGCAGTGAAGACAGGAGCTCCTACAATGAGCAGTTCTTC.

A few counts support this clone. The chain joins TRBV5-8 to TRBJ2-7; D call uncertain. Per germline, CDR1 SGHTS and CDR2 YDEGEE. This CDR3 is built from 12 residues. V lost 6 bases to trimming and J lost 4 bases, with 11 bases between them. The CDR3 sequence: CASTRPPYEQYF. CDR3 nucleotide sequence: TGTGCCAGCACCAGGCCACCTTACGAGCAGTACTTC. The full variable domain, rest sourced from reference TRBV5-8 and TRBJ2-7, is EAGVTQSPTHLIKTRGQQATLRCSPISGHTSVYWYQQALGLGLQFLLWYDEGEERNRGNFPPRFSGRQFPNYSSELNVNALELEDSALYLCASTRPPYEQYFGPGTRLTVT.

The V call is TRBV6-5, the J call TRBJ2-5; maybe TRBD2 (7 bases). CDR3 size: 13 residues. Per germline, CDR1 MNHEY and CDR2 SVGAGI. The V end was cut by 7 bases, the J end by 5 bases, with 14 bases between. CDR3 bases: TGTGCCAGCATGGGGGGGCGCGTTGAGACCCAGTACTTC. This codes for CASMGGRVETQYF.

V and J are TRBV7-9 and TRBJ2-3; D perhaps matches TRBD2 (7 bases). CDR1 and CDR2 (germline): SEHNR, FQNEAQ (reference sequence). V lost 11 bases and J 5 bases, leaving 11 bases between the germline ends. The CDR3 has 11 amino acids. This chain's CDR3 is CAGGGEDTQYF. The CDR3 nucleotides read TGTGCCGGAGGGGGGGAAGATACGCAGTATTTT. Complete variable domain (other parts from reference TRBV7-9 and TRBJ2-3): DTGVSQNPRHKITKRGQNVTFRCDPISEHNRLYWYRQTLGQGPEFLTYFQNEAQLEKSRLLSDRFSAERPKGSFSTLEIQRTEQGDSAMYLCAGGGEDTQYFGPGTRLTVL.

This rearrangement joins TRBV7-2 to TRBJ1-1; unclear D gene. The CDR3 has 12 amino acids. Germline values: CDR1 SGHTA, CDR2 FQGNSA. With 0 bases removed from V and 11 bases from J, the gap between germline ends came to 10 bases. This CDR3 is CASSLARQNAFF. The CDR3 bases are TGTGCCAGCAGCTTAGCGAGGCAAAACGCTTTCTTT. Full variable domain (outside the CDR3, taken from reference TRBV7-2 and TRBJ1-1): GAGVSQSPSNKVTEKGKDVELRCDPISGHTALYWYRQSLGQGLEFLIYFQGNSAPDKSGLPSDRFSAERTGGSVSTLTIQRTQQEDSAVYLCASSLARQNAFFGQGTRLTVV.

This clone has more than one count but fewer than ten. The chain links TRBV5-1 to TRBJ1-2; TRBD1 matches at 10 bases. The germline CDR1 and CDR2 sequences are SGHRS and YFSETQ. There are 16 residues in the CDR3. V lost 0 bases to trimming and J lost 8 bases; unmatched junction nucleotides: 10. The CDR3 sequence: CASSLDPGQGFGGYTF. The CDR3 DNA reads as TGCGCCAGCAGCTTGGACCCGGGACAGGGGTTCGGGGGCTACACCTTC.

The table lists this clone with a few counts. The gene calls are TRBV9 and TRBJ1-2, with TRBD1 as a possible D gene (5 bases). The CDR3 runs to 15 residues. Germline-derived CDR1 and CDR2 are SGDLS and YYNGEE. V was cut by 0 bases and J by 4 bases, with 13 bases left in between. The CDR3 reads CASSVAGESSYGYTF. For the CDR3, the DNA is TGTGCCAGCAGCGTAGCGGGGGAGTCTAGCTATGGCTACACCTTC.

This clone was seen a handful of times. The chain links TRBV14 to TRBJ1-4; 9 bases map to TRBD1. After removal of 0 bases from V and 6 bases from J, the junction contained 8 bases not matched to a gene. In germline, CDR1 is SGHDN, CDR2 FVKESK. The CDR3 is 17 amino acids. DNA for the CDR3: TGTGCCAGCAGCCAAGATCACAGGGGGCGGCTTTATGAAAAACTGTTTTTT. The encoded protein is CASSQDHRGRLYEKLFF.

In its sample, this clone was seen a few times. J is TRBJ2-5 and V is TRBV7-8; TRBD1 is a possible D gene (6 bases). V dropped 3 bases and J dropped 0 bases, with 8 bases sitting between them. CDR3 length: 14 residues. Per the germline V gene, CDR1 is SGHVS and CDR2 is FQNEAQ. The CDR3, as DNA: TGTGCCAGCAGCTTCGGGACACACCAAGAGACCCAGTACTTC. It codes for CASSFGTHQETQYF. The full variable domain, its missing parts supplied by reference TRBV7-8 and TRBJ2-5, is GAGVSQSPRYKVAKRGQDVALRCDPISGHVSLFWYQQALGQGPEFLTYFQNEAQLDKSGLPSDRFFAERPEGSVSTLKIQRTQQEDSAVYLCASSFGTHQETQYFGPGTRLLVL.

The chain has TRBV28 and TRBJ2-2; TRBD1 agrees at 8 bases. Germline assignment: CDR1 MDHEN and CDR2 SYDVKM. Trimming removed 5 bases from V and 4 bases from J; junction bases left unmatched: 6. The CDR3 runs 15 residues. This chain's CDR3 is CASSPPGQVTGELFF. The DNA for the CDR3 is TGTGCCAGCAGTCCCCCGGGACAGGTCACCGGGGAGCTGTTTTTT.

The V call is TRBV11-2, the J call TRBJ2-5; 8 bases are shared with TRBD1. With 5 bases clipped from V and 5 bases from J, the junction kept 7 bases outside the gene matches. Germline loops: CDR1 SGHAT, CDR2 FQNNGV. This CDR3 comprises 14 residues. The CDR3 spells CASSLWTGWETQYF. DNA of the CDR3: TGTGCCAGCAGCCTCTGGACAGGGTGGGAGACCCAGTACTTC. Together with reference TRBV11-2 and TRBJ2-5, the CDR3 gives the full variable domain: EAGVAQSPRYKIIEKRQSVAFWCNPISGHATLYWYQQILGQGPKLLIQFQNNGVVDDSQLPKDRFSAERLKGVDSTLKIQPAKLEDSAVYLCASSLWTGWETQYFGPGTRLLVL.

This chain connects TRBV9 to TRBJ2-5; 10 positions match TRBD1. The trim removed 4 bases at V and 5 bases at J, leaving 8 bases unmatched. CDR3 length: 15 amino acids. The germline gives CDR1 SGDLS, CDR2 YYNGEE. The chain's CDR3 is CASSPHPGQGETQYF. The CDR3 DNA sequence: TGTGCCAGCAGCCCGCACCCGGGACAGGGGGAGACCCAGTACTTC.

This clone was seen only a few times. In DNA, the CDR3 is TGCGCCAGCAGCGTCGGACAGGGGGCAAGTGGCTACACCTTC. Translating it yields CASSVGQGASGYTF. J is TRBJ1-2 and V is TRBV4-1; 11 bases line up with TRBD1. The V segment lost 5 bases and the J segment 7 bases; nucleotides outside the gene matches: 6. CDR3 length equals 14 residues. Looked up from germline, CDR1 is MGHRA and CDR2 is YSYEKL.

This chain links TRBV6-1 with TRBJ1-2; D not certain. The CDR3 covers 16 residues. V dropped 4 bases and J dropped 1 base, with 16 bases sitting between them. Germline CDR1 reads MNHNS; CDR2 reads SASEGT. The CDR3 DNA reads TGTGCCAGCAGTGGCCTGGTGGGCGAAAATAACTATGGCTACACCTTC. The encoded protein is CASSGLVGENNYGYTF.

This clone has a handful of counts. The J gene is TRBJ2-7, the V gene TRBV10-3, with 12 bases identical to TRBD2. This CDR3 is 16 amino acids long. CDR1 ENHRY and CDR2 SYGVKD come from the germline V gene. V lost 6 bases and J lost 7; bases outside the gene matches: 13. CDR3 sequence reads: CAIRDPSSGGAEEQYF. In DNA form, the CDR3 reads TGTGCCATCAGGGACCCCTCTAGCGGGGGGGCCGAAGAGCAGTACTTC.

This clone was seen more than once but under ten times. V is TRBV7-8 and J is TRBJ1-6; no reliable D call. In germline, CDR1 is SGHVS, CDR2 FQNEAQ. V lost 5 bases to trimming and J lost 6 bases, with 17 bases between them. CDR3 length: 16 amino acids. CDR3 nucleotides: TGTGCCAGCAGCGCTTGGCGGGGTTCGGGTAATTCACCCCTCCACTTT. Its protein is CASSAWRGSGNSPLHF.

This sequence joins TRBV19 and TRBJ2-5; 12 nucleotides agree with TRBD2. The CDR3 has 15 residues. The J segment lost 5 bases and the V segment lost 6 bases, leaving 7 bases of the junction unmatched. Per germline, CDR1 LNHDA and CDR2 SQIVND (reference sequence). The CDR3 DNA is TGTGCCAGTAGACCGACCACTAGCGGGGGGGAGACCCAGTACTTC. It codes for CASRPTTSGGETQYF.

This clone was seen a few times. This chain links TRBV5-1 with TRBJ2-3; 10 nucleotides agree with TRBD2. The trim removed 5 bases at V and 4 bases at J, leaving 4 bases unmatched. The germline V gene encodes CDR1 SGHRS and CDR2 YFSETQ. The CDR3 covers 14 residues. The CDR3 is CASRISGGPDTQYF. The CDR3 nucleotides read TGCGCCAGCAGAATTAGCGGGGGGCCAGATACGCAGTATTTT.

This clone was detected only a few times. The V call is TRBV6-6, the J call TRBJ1-3; the D is unclear. In germline, CDR1 is MNHNY, CDR2 SVGAGI (reference sequence). V lost 0 bases to trimming and J lost 0 bases, with 9 bases between them. The CDR3 covers 16 residues. CDR3 sequence: CASSYSREVSGNTIYF. The CDR3 DNA reads TGTGCCAGCAGTTACTCGAGGGAAGTCTCTGGAAACACCATATATTTT.

V and J are TRBV28 and TRBJ1-3; D possibly corresponds to TRBD1 (5 bases). CDR1 MDHEN and CDR2 SYDVKM come from the germline V gene. The V end lost 5 bases, the J end lost 1 base, and 9 bases lay between the germline ends. The CDR3 runs 14 residues. CDR3 coding DNA: TGTGCCAGCAGTATACAGGTGTCTGGAAACACCATATATTTT. Encoded protein: CASSIQVSGNTIYF.

The rearrangement joins TRBV4-3 to TRBJ2-2; no clear D. V shed 0 bases and J shed 4 bases, with 9 bases lying between them. This CDR3 is built from 15 residues. Germline V gene lookup returns CDR1 LGHNA and CDR2 YSLEER. The CDR3 is CASSQDLAVTGELFF. For the CDR3, the DNA is TGCGCCAGCAGCCAAGATCTCGCGGTCACCGGGGAGCTGTTTTTT.

V gene TRBV7-2 combines with J gene TRBJ1-2, with D uncertain. The ends were cut back, 2 bases at V and 8 bases at J, with 15 bases in the middle. The CDR3 totals 14 residues. CDR1 is SGHTA, CDR2 FQGNSA, per germline. The DNA for the CDR3 is TGTGCCAGCAGCTTATCCGGGTCTGCGGTGGGCTACACCTTC. It yields the protein CASSLSGSAVGYTF.

The chain uses TRBV10-3 and TRBJ2-7; D possibly corresponds to TRBD1 (6 bases). In germline, CDR1 is ENHRY, CDR2 SYGVKD. V was clipped by 0 bases and J by 6 bases, with 9 bases between them. The CDR3 is 13 residues long. For the CDR3, the DNA is TGTGCCATCAGTGAGTCGGGGGCCACCGAGCAGTACTTC. It is translated as CAISESGATEQYF.

J is TRBJ1-5 and V is TRBV7-2; no clear D. CDR1 SGHTA and CDR2 FQGNSA come from the germline V gene. V was trimmed by 1 base and J by 2 bases, leaving 9 bases between them. The CDR3 runs to 15 residues. CDR3 bases: TGTGCCAGCAGCTTAGGTCCCAGTGGCAATCAGCCCCAGCATTTT. Its protein product is CASSLGPSGNQPQHF.